The 3 T cell receptor beta chains listed next were all sequenced from one sample in a study of cytomegalovirus exposure and HLA in healthy donors. The PCR ran on 60 Vbeta and 13 Jbeta primers. TCRdb's table, derived via immunoSEQ multiplex PCR, lists solely in-frame clones and lacks some. Altogether under 150,000 clones are present, about four fifths being singletons, with the ten largest covering around 0.67%. Sequenced input: PBMCs. Source of these receptors: a man between 18 and 35 years old in good health and CMV-seronegative.

The chain joins TRBV5-1 to TRBJ1-5; D gene ambiguous. V gave up 0 bases and J gave up 2 bases, with 6 bases separating them. The CDR3 totals 14 residues. CDR1 is SGHRS and CDR2 is YFSETQ in the germline V gene. The CDR3 DNA is TGCGCCAGCAGCTTGGTCGGGGGCAATCAGCCCCAGCATTTT. Protein: CASSLVGGNQPQHF.

The rearrangement uses TRBV30 and TRBJ1-6; 7 bases map to TRBD1. This CDR3 is built from 13 residues. Germline V gives CDR1 GTSNPN, CDR2 SVGIG (reference sequence). V lost 3 bases to trimming and J lost 8 bases; unmatched junction nucleotides: 4. This chain's CDR3 is CAWRPGTDSPLHF. CDR3 nucleotides: TGTGCCTGGAGACCCGGGACAGATTCACCCCTCCACTTT.

The chain is built from TRBV9 and TRBJ1-1, with TRBD1 identical over 10 bases. Germline V lookup: CDR1 SGDLS, CDR2 YYNGEE. The CDR3 length is 14 residues. The V and J ends lost 6 bases and 8 bases, in that order; junction bases with no gene match: 10. DNA for the CDR3: TGTGCCAGCAATACTGGGGACAGGGGAGGGGAAGCTTTCTTT. This encodes CASNTGDRGGEAFF.